Sequencing of this T cell receptor (beta chain) was carried out in a study of regulatory dendritic cells for organ transplantation (dated by TCRdb to about 2017). Describing the broader study: TCRbeta repertoires were sequenced from sorted naive and memory CD4+ and CD8+ T cells before and after allostimulation with regulatory or mature dendritic cells. Here is what the overall study found, with its caveats: Naive CD4+ and CD8+ T cells showed highly diverse repertoires, whereas memory cells were less diverse and memory CD8+ cells were the most oligoclonal. Among the resting subsets, memory CD8+ T cells contained the most alloreactive TCR clonotypes. The authors pointed out considerable heterogeneity between individuals in the alloreactive memory CD8+ T cell pool, and only a couple of subjects were sequenced. In both subjects, allostimulation led to expansion of memory CD8+ clones, though the expansion induced by regulatory dendritic cells appeared to be more limited than that induced by mature dendritic cells.

With respect to this clone: Its antigen is not yet known. No qualities accompany the bases; no much larger clone lies one base away.

Including the terminal cysteine and phenylalanine, the CDR3 comprises 16 residues. The DNA shown is the 48-base CDR3, in frame from base 1. FACS was used to sort naive T cells as CD45RA+ cells and memory T cells as CD45RO+ CD4+ or CD8+ cells. Two healthy control subjects provided the T cells used for TCR sequencing. Unstimulated sorted T cell subsets served as baseline controls for the mixed lymphocyte reactions. The Qiagen DNeasy Blood & Tissue Kit was used to extract genomic DNA. The TCRbeta CDR3 regions were amplified in a multiplexed two-step PCR with Vbeta-specific forward primers and Jbeta-specific reverse primers. Through the immunoSEQ service, the TCRbeta libraries were run on an Illumina instrument for sequencing. As for the original processing: V, D and J genes were assigned using IMGT annotation, and counts were corrected for multiplex PCR bias using synthetic CDR3 analogues. In the immunoSEQ Analyzer, repertoire clonality was calculated as one minus normalized Shannon entropy. Clonal expansion was defined by Fisher's exact test with Benjamini-Hochberg false discovery rate control, using two-tailed P<0.01. The clones in this table, taken by TCRdb from immuneACCESS, are in-frame only. Not every clone is retained; where verified, under half of the shortfall comes from an unresolved V gene, and the cause of the rest is unknown. D and trimming were read from the DNA, whereas the V and J calls and clone size are those reported in that table. The sample has tens of thousands of clones on record, over 60% of them singletons. The ten largest make up 2% to 2.5% of the sample.

Sequenced input: memory CD4+ T cells from blood. The cell subset or site label of this sample denotes: CD45RO+ memory T cells. This TCR derives from a human donor in good health. The chain employs TRBV12-2 and TRBJ2-7; TRBD1 is the table's D call, not checked against the DNA. TRBV12-2 is classified as a pseudogene. The CDR3 here reads CASRSRDLRASYEQYF. The nucleotide sequence is TGTGCAAGTCGCTCCAGAGATCTCAGGGCCTCCTACGAGCAGTACTTC.